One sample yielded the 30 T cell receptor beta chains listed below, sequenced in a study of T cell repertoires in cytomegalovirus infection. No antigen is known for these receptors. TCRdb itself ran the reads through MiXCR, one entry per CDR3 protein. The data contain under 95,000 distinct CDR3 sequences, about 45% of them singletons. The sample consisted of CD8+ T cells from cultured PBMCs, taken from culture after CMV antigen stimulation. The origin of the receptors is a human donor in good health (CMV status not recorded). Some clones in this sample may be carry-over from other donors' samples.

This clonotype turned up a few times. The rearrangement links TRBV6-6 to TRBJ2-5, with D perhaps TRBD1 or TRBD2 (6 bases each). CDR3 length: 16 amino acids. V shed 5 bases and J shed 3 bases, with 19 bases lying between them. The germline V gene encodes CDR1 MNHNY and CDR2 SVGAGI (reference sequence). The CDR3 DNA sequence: TGTGCCAGCAGTCTACCGGGGGCAGGGCGAAAAGAGACCCAGTACTTC. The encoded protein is CASSLPGAGRKETQYF.

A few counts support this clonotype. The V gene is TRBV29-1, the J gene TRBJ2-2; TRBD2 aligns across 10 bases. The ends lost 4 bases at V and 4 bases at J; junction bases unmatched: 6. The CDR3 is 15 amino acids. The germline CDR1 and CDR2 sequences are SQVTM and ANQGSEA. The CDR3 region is CSVGLAGDVTGELFF. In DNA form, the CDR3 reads TGCAGCGTTGGGCTAGCGGGAGACGTCACCGGGGAGCTGTTTTTT.

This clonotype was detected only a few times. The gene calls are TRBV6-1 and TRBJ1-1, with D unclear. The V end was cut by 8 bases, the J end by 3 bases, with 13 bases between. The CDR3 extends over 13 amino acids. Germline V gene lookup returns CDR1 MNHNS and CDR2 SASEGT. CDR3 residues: CASSYDGYTEAFF. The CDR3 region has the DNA TGTGCCAGCTCCTACGACGGGTACACTGAAGCTTTCTTT.

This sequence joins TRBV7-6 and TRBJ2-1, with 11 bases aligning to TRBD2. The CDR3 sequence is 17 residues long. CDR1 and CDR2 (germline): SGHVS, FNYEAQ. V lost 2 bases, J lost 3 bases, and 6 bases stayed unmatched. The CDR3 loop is CASSLISGGAIYNEQFF. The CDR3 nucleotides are TGTGCCAGCAGCTTAATTAGCGGGGGGGCCATCTACAATGAGCAGTTCTTC.

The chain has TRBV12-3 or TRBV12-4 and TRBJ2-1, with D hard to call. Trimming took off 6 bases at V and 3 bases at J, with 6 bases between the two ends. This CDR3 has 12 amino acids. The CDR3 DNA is TGTGCCAGCAGCCCCAACTACAATGAGCAGTTCTTC. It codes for CASSPNYNEQFF.

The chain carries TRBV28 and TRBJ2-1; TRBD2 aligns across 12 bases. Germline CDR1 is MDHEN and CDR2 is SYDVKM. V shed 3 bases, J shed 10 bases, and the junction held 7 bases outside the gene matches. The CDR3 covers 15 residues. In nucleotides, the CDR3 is TGTGCCAGCAGTTTCATACTAGCGGGAGGAGGAGAGCAGTTCTTC. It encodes CASSFILAGGGEQFF. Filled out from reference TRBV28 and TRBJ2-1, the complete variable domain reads DVKVTQSSRYLVKRTGEKVFLECVQDMDHENMFWYRQDPGLGLRLIYFSYDVKMKEKGDIPEGYSVSREKKERFSLILESASTNQTSMYLCASSFILAGGGEQFFGPGTRLTVL.

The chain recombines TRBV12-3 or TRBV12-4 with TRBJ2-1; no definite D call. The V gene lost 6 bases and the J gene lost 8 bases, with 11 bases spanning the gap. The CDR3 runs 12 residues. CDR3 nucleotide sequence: TGTGCCAGCAGCTCTAGATCAGATGAGCAGTTCTTC. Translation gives CASSSRSDEQFF.

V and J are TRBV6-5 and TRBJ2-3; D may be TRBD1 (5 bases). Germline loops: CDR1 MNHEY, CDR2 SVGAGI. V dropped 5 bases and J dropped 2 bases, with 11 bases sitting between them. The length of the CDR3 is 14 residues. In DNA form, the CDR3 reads TGTGCCAGCAGTGAACAGGCTTTCACAGATACGCAGTATTTT. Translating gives CASSEQAFTDTQYF.

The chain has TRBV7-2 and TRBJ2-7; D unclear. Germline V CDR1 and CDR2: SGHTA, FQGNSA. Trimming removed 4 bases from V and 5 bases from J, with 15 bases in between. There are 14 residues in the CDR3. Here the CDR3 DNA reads TGTGCCAGCAGCTGCGACAAACCAGGCGACGAGCAGTACTTC. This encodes CASSCDKPGDEQYF. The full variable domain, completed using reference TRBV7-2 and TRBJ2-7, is GAGVSQSPSNKVTEKGKDVELRCDPISGHTALYWYRQSLGQGLEFLIYFQGNSAPDKSGLPSDRFSAERTGGSVSTLTIQRTQQEDSAVYLCASSCDKPGDEQYFGPGTRLTVT.

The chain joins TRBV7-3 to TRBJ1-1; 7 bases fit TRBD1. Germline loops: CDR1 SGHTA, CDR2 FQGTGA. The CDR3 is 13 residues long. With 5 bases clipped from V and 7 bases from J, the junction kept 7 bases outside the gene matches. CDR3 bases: TGTGCCAGCAGCACCGGGACAGATGTTGAAGCTTTCTTT. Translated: CASSTGTDVEAFF. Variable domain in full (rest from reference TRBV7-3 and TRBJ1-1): GAGVSQTPSNKVTEKGKYVELRCDPISGHTALYWYRQSLGQGPEFLIYFQGTGAADDSGLPNDRFFAVRPEGSVSTLKIQRTERGDSAVYLCASSTGTDVEAFFGQGTRLTVV.

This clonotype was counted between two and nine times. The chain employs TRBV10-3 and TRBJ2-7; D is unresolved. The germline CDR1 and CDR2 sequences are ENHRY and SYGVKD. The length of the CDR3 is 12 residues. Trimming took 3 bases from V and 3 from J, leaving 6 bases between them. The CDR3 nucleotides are TGTGCCATCAGTGATTTGGTCTACGAGCAGTACTTC. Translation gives CAISDLVYEQYF.

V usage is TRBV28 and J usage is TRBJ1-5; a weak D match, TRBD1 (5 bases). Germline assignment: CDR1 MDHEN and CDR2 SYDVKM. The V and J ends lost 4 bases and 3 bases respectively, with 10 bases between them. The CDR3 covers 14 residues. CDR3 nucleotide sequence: TGTGCCAGCAGTTACGGGGGTTCCAATCAGCCCCAGCATTTT. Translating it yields CASSYGGSNQPQHF. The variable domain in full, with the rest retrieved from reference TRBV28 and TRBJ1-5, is DVKVTQSSRYLVKRTGEKVFLECVQDMDHENMFWYRQDPGLGLRLIYFSYDVKMKEKGDIPEGYSVSREKKERFSLILESASTNQTSMYLCASSYGGSNQPQHFGDGTRLSIL.

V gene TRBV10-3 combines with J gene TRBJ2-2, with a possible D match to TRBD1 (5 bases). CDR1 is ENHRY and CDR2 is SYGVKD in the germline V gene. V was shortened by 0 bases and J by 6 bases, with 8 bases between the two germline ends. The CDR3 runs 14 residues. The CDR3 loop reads CAISESKGSGELFF. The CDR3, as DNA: TGTGCCATCAGTGAGTCGAAGGGGTCCGGGGAGCTGTTTTTT.

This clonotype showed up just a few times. The CDR3 sequence is CASRASGNYGELFF. The DNA of the CDR3 is TGTGCCAGTCGCGCTAGCGGAAACTACGGGGAGCTGTTTTTT. The V call is TRBV6-1, the J call TRBJ2-2; 7 bases agree with TRBD2. Germline CDR1 and CDR2: MNHNS and SASEGT. The ends lost 9 bases at V and 7 bases at J; junction bases unmatched: 11. The CDR3 covers 14 residues.

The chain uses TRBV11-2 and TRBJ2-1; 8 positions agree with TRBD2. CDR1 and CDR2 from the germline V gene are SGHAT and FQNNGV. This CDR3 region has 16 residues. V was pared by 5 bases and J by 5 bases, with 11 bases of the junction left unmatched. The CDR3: CASSRRRAGGNNEQFF. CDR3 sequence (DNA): TGTGCCAGCAGCCGACGGCGTGCGGGGGGAAACAATGAGCAGTTCTTC.

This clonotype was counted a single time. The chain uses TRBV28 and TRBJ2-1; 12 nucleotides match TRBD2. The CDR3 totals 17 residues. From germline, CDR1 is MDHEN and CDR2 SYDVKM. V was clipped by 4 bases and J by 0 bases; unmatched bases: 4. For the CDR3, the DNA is TGTGCCAGCAGTTCAAGACTAGCGGGAGACTCCTACAATGAGCAGTTCTTC. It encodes CASSSRLAGDSYNEQFF. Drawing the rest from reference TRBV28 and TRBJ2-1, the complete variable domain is DVKVTQSSRYLVKRTGEKVFLECVQDMDHENMFWYRQDPGLGLRLIYFSYDVKMKEKGDIPEGYSVSREKKERFSLILESASTNQTSMYLCASSSRLAGDSYNEQFFGPGTRLTVL.

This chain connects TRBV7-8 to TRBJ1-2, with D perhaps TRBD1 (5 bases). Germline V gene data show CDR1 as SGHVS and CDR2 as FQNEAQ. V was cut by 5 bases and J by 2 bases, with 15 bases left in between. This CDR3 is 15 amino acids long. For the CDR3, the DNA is TGTGCCAGCAGCCCCATTGGCGGGGGGAACTATGGCTACACCTTC. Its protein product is CASSPIGGGNYGYTF.

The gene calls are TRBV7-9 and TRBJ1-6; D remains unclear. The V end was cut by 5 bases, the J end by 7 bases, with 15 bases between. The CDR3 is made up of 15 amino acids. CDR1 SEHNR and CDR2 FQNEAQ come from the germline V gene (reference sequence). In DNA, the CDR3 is TGTGCCAGCAGCGCAACCGGGCCACGGAATTCACCCCTCCACTTT. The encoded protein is CASSATGPRNSPLHF.

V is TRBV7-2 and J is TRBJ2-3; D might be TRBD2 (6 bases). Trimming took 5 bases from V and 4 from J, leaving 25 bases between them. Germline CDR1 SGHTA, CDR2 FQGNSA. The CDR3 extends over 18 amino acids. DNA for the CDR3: TGTGCCAGCAGCCCCATCTATTTACTAGCAGCACGCGCAGATACGCAGTATTTT. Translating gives CASSPIYLLAARADTQYF.

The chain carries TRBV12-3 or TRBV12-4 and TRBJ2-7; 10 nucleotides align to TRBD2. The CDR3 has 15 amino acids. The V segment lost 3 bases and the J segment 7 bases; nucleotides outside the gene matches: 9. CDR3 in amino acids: CASSLSTSGSEEQYF. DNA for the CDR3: TGTGCCAGCAGTTTGTCGACTAGCGGGTCGGAGGAGCAGTACTTC.

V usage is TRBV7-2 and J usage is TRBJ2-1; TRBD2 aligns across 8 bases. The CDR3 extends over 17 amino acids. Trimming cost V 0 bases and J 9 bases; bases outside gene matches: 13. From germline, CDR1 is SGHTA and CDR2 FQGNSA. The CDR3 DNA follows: TGTGCCAGCAGCTTAGCGGGGTCGAAGCGGGAGTTCGGTGAGCAGTTCTTC. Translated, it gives CASSLAGSKREFGEQFF.

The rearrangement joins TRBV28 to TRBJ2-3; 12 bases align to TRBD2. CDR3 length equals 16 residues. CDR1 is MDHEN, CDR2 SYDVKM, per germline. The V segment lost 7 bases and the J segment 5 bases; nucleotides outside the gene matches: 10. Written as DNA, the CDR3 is TGTGCCAGCACTCCACGACTAGCGGGAGAGGTAGATACGCAGTATTTT. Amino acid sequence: CASTPRLAGEVDTQYF.

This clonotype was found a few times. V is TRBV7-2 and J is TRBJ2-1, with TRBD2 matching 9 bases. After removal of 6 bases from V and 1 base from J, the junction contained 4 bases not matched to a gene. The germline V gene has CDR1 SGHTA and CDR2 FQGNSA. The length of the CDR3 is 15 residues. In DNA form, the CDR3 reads TGTGCCAGCAGACCTACTAGCGGGTCCTACAATGAGCAGTTCTTC. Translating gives CASRPTSGSYNEQFF.

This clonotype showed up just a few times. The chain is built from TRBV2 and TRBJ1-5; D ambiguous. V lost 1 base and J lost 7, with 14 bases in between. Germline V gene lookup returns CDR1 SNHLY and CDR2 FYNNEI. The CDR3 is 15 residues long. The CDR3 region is CASSEGLGSRQPQHF. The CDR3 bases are TGTGCCAGCAGTGAAGGGCTGGGGTCAAGGCAGCCCCAGCATTTT.

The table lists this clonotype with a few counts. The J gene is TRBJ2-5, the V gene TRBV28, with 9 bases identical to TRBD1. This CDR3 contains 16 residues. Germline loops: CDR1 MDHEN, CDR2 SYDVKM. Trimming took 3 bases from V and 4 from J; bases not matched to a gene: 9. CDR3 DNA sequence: TGTGCCAGCAGTTTCCGTATACAGGGGGCTGGAGAGACCCAGTACTTC. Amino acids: CASSFRIQGAGETQYF.

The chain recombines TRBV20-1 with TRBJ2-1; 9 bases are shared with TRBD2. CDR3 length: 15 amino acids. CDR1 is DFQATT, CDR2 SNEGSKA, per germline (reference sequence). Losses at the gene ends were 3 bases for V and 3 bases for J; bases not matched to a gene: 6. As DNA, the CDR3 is TGCAGTGCTAGGCTCCTAGCGGGACTCTACAATGAGCAGTTCTTC. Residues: CSARLLAGLYNEQFF.

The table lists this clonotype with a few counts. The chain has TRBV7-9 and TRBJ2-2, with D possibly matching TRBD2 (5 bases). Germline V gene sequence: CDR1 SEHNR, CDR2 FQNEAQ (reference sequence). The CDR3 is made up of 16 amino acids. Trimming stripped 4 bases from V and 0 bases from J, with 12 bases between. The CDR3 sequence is CASSSWTVANTGELFF. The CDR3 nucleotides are TGTGCCAGCAGCTCCTGGACTGTCGCGAACACCGGGGAGCTGTTTTTT.

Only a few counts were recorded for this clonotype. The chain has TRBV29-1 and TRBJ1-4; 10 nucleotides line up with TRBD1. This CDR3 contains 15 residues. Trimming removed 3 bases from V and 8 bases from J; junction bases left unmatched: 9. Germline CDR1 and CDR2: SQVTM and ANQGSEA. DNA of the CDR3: TGCAGCGTTGAGGACCCCGGGACAGGGGACGAAAAACTGTTTTTT. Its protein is CSVEDPGTGDEKLFF.

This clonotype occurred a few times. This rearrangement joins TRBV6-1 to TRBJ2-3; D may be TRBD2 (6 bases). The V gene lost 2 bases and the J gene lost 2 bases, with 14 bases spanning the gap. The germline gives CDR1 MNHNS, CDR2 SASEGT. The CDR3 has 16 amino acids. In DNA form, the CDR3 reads TGTGCCAGCAGTGAAAACCTAGCGACCTTCACAGATACGCAGTATTTT. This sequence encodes CASSENLATFTDTQYF.

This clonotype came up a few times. The CDR3 DNA is TGTGCCAGCAGCCTTTTTGGGATTAGCTCCTACGAGCAGTACTTC. It encodes CASSLFGISSYEQYF. The chain recombines TRBV11-2 with TRBJ2-7; no clear D gene. The CDR3 length is 15 residues. The germline V gene encodes CDR1 SGHAT and CDR2 FQNNGV. V was cut by 5 bases and J by 0 bases, with 14 bases left in between. The full variable domain, with the rest looked up from reference TRBV11-2 and TRBJ2-7, is EAGVAQSPRYKIIEKRQSVAFWCNPISGHATLYWYQQILGQGPKLLIQFQNNGVVDDSQLPKDRFSAERLKGVDSTLKIQPAKLEDSAVYLCASSLFGISSYEQYFGPGTRLTVT.